A single sample gave rise to the 26 T cell receptor beta chains below, sequenced in a study of blood T cell repertoires in COVID-19. Profiled with immunoSEQ multiplex PCR; TCRdb holds only in-frame clones, not every one. Among 200,000 to 300,000 clones, around 81% were seen once, and the ten largest hold more than 6%. Sequencing input: peripheral blood. The receptors were sampled from a woman aged 60-75 years with active or convalescent COVID-19.

Points on this clone: With a much larger clone just one base away, this may be a read error. The chain uses TRBV7-6 and TRBJ2-7, with 8 bases lining up with TRBD1. This CDR3 contains 14 residues. Germline values: CDR1 SGHVS, CDR2 FNYEAQ. V trimming: 5 bases; J trimming: 3 bases; junction bases outside the gene matches: 6. The CDR3: CASSPRTGNYEQYF. CDR3 sequence (DNA): TGTGCCAGCAGCCCCCGGACAGGGAACTACGAGCAGTACTTC.

This clone was detected only a few times. V usage is TRBV12-5 and J usage is TRBJ1-5; the D is unclear. The germline V gene has CDR1 LGHNT and CDR2 FRNRAP. The V end lost 0 bases, the J end lost 5 bases, and 11 bases lay between the germline ends. CDR3 length: 15 amino acids. The CDR3 bases are TGTGCTAGTGGTTTGGTACGGTGCGGAGATCAGCCCCAGCATTTT. Its protein product is CASGLVRCGDQPQHF.

V gene TRBV24-1 combines with J gene TRBJ2-5; TRBD2 matches at 7 bases. The CDR3 has 16 residues. Losses at the gene ends were 3 bases for V and 2 bases for J; bases not matched to a gene: 8. Germline loops: CDR1 KGHDR, CDR2 SFDVKD. The CDR3, as DNA: TGTGCCACCAGTGATCCTAGCGGTGTAAGGCAAGAGACCCAGTACTTC. Translation gives CATSDPSGVRQETQYF.

About this clone: A read error may produce the germline difference seen at one junction end. CDR3 region: CEKWGLALNPPYNEQFF. As DNA, the CDR3 is TGCGAGAAATGGGGACTAGCGCTTAATCCCCCTTACAATGAGCAGTTCTTC. V gene TRBV2 combines with J gene TRBJ2-1, with 10 bases matching TRBD2. This CDR3 comprises 17 residues. Germline CDR1 SNHLY, CDR2 FYNNEI. Full variable domain (outside the CDR3, taken from reference TRBV2 and TRBJ2-1): EPEVTQTPSHQVTQMGQEVILRCVPISNHLYFYWYRQILGQKVEFLVSFYNNEISEKSEIFDDQFSVERPDGSNFTLKIRSTKLEDSAMYFCEKWGLALNPPYNEQFFGPGTRLTVL.

This clone was seen more than once but under ten times. Other nucleotide sequences from this sample produce the same CDR3. The chain recombines TRBV4-1 with TRBJ1-5, with 8 bases that match TRBD1. Germline CDR1 reads MGHRA; CDR2 reads YSYEKL. V was clipped by 4 bases and J by 2 bases; unmatched bases: 4. The CDR3 runs 15 residues. Written as DNA, the CDR3 is TGCGCCAGCAGCCCGGACAGGGTGGGCAATCAGCCCCAGCATTTT. As protein: CASSPDRVGNQPQHF.

The chain uses TRBV19 and TRBJ2-3; a weak D match, TRBD2 (6 bases). The CDR3 is 15 residues long. The germline V gene has CDR1 LNHDA and CDR2 SQIVND (reference sequence). V was cut by 6 bases and J by 3 bases, with 16 bases left in between. The DNA of the CDR3 is TGTGCCAGTAGCCTCTTGGGCGGAGGGACAGATACGCAGTATTTT. Translated, it gives CASSLLGGGTDTQYF.

This clone was detected a few times. This chain uses TRBV23-1 with TRBJ2-7; a weak D match, TRBD2 (7 bases). TRBV23-1 is an ORF, and what it does is uncertain. The CDR3 covers 15 residues. The V end lost 2 bases, the J end lost 6 bases, and 17 bases lay between the germline ends. For the CDR3, the DNA is TGCGCCAGCAGTCAAAGGGGGGCCCCGGGAGGCGAGCAGTACGTC. Translation gives CASSQRGAPGGEQYV.

J is TRBJ2-3 and V is TRBV11-2; 9 nucleotides match TRBD2. V shed 3 bases and J 5 bases; nucleotides not matched to a gene: 3. There are 14 residues in the CDR3. Looked up from germline, CDR1 is SGHAT and CDR2 is FQNNGV. DNA for the CDR3: TGTGCCAGCAGCTTCATACTAGCGGGAGATACGCAGTATTTT. Amino acids: CASSFILAGDTQYF. Variable domain in full (rest from reference TRBV11-2 and TRBJ2-3): EAGVAQSPRYKIIEKRQSVAFWCNPISGHATLYWYQQILGQGPKLLIQFQNNGVVDDSQLPKDRFSAERLKGVDSTLKIQPAKLEDSAVYLCASSFILAGDTQYFGPGTRLTVL.

The genes are TRBV6-6 and TRBJ2-7; perhaps TRBD1 as D (6 bases). Trimming stripped 7 bases from V and 5 bases from J, with 15 bases between. The CDR3 spans 13 residues. Per the germline V gene, CDR1 is MNHNY and CDR2 is SVGAGI (reference sequence). Here the CDR3 DNA reads TGTGCCAGCACCGCACAGGGTTTACACGAGCAGTACGTC. Protein sequence: CASTAQGLHEQYV.

This clone has more than one count but fewer than ten. The chain links TRBV4-2 to TRBJ2-2; D call uncertain. CDR1 and CDR2 (germline): LGHNA, YNFKEQ. This CDR3 contains 14 residues. V was pared by 4 bases and J by 0 bases, with 6 bases between. The CDR3 coding sequence is TGTGCCAGCAGCCTCTCCCCGAACACCGGGGAGCTGTTTTTT. This sequence encodes CASSLSPNTGELFF.

The V call is TRBV13, the J call TRBJ2-3, with a tentative D call TRBD2 (6 bases). The CDR3 is 15 residues long. The germline gives CDR1 PRHDT, CDR2 FYEKMQ (reference sequence). The V and J ends lost 5 bases and 7 bases respectively, with 19 bases between them. The CDR3 sequence: CASSPGSGWLNTQYF. The DNA of the CDR3 is TGTGCCAGCAGCCCGGGTAGCGGCTGGTTAAATACGCAGTATTTT. Full variable domain (rest looked up from reference TRBV13 and TRBJ2-3): AAGVIQSPRHLIKEKRETATLKCYPIPRHDTVYWYQQGPGQDPQFLISFYEKMQSDKGSIPDRFSAQQFSDYHSELNMSSLELGDSALYFCASSPGSGWLNTQYFGPGTRLTVL.

The V and J genes are TRBV7-9 and TRBJ2-7; tentatively, D is TRBD1 (5 bases). This CDR3 has 14 amino acids. The V gene's germline CDR1 is SEHNR and CDR2 FQNEAQ (reference sequence). V lost 1 base and J lost 4, with 11 bases in between. CDR3 bases: TGTGCCAGCAGCTTAGAGGCAGGGATTTACGAGCAGTACTTC. Its protein is CASSLEAGIYEQYF.

This sequence joins TRBV10-2 and TRBJ2-3, with 7 positions matching TRBD2. The CDR3 is 13 amino acids. Per germline, CDR1 WSHSY and CDR2 SAAADI. J was trimmed by 4 bases and V by 7 bases; bases with no gene match: 5. For the CDR3, the DNA is TGCGCCAGCATGATAGCGGGCTCAGATACGCAGTATTTT. It specifies CASMIAGSDTQYF.

The rearrangement links TRBV5-4 to TRBJ2-1; a weak D match, TRBD1 (6 bases). This CDR3 contains 15 residues. Germline CDR1 is SGHNT and CDR2 is YYREEE (reference sequence). V gave up 5 bases and J gave up 1 base, with 13 bases separating them. This CDR3 reads CASRLKGQSYNEQFF. The CDR3 nucleotides are TGTGCCAGCAGATTGAAAGGACAGTCCTACAATGAGCAGTTCTTC.

V and J are TRBV19 and TRBJ1-2, with TRBD1 identical over 7 bases. The CDR3 contains 12 residues. J gave up 6 bases and V 10 bases, and 8 bases lay outside the gene matches. Germline V gives CDR1 LNHDA, CDR2 SQIVND (reference sequence). The chain's CDR3 is CATHQQGDGYTF. CDR3 DNA sequence: TGTGCCACCCATCAGCAGGGGGATGGCTACACCTTC.

The chain carries TRBV7-8 and TRBJ2-2, with no clear D. This CDR3 comprises 13 residues. The germline gives CDR1 SGHVS, CDR2 FQNEAQ. V dropped 5 bases and J dropped 4 bases, with 8 bases sitting between them. DNA for the CDR3: TGTGCCAGCAGCCGACACGGCACCGGGGAGCTGTTTTTT. The encoded protein is CASSRHGTGELFF.

The CDR3 DNA reads as TGTGCCAGCAGCTGGACTAGCGGGAGGGCCGAGGGGGAGCTGTTTTTT. Amino acid sequence: CASSWTSGRAEGELFF. V gene TRBV4-2 combines with J gene TRBJ2-2; 15 bases agree with TRBD2. The CDR3 sequence is 16 residues long. Germline V lookup: CDR1 LGHNA, CDR2 YNFKEQ. V was pared by 5 bases and J by 8 bases, with 6 bases of the junction left unmatched.

This rearrangement joins TRBV24-1 to TRBJ1-1, with 7 bases that match TRBD1. This CDR3 contains 13 residues. CDR1 is KGHDR and CDR2 is SFDVKD in the germline V gene. The ends lost 9 bases at V and 5 bases at J; junction bases unmatched: 8. The CDR3: CATSTGYGTEAFF. DNA for the CDR3: TGTGCCACCTCGACAGGGTATGGGACTGAAGCTTTCTTT.

The genes are TRBV4-2 and TRBJ2-7; 10 nucleotides agree with TRBD1. CDR1 is LGHNA, CDR2 YNFKEQ, per germline. Unmatched junction bases numbered 12, after V lost 0 bases and J lost 4 bases. This CDR3 has 18 amino acids. CDR3: CASSQDMSMRQGAYEQYF. The CDR3, as DNA: TGTGCCAGCAGCCAAGATATGTCAATGAGACAGGGGGCTTACGAGCAGTACTTC.

The chain links TRBV28 to TRBJ2-3, with 9 bases matching TRBD2. With V trimmed by 3 bases and J by 2 bases, 3 bases remained unmatched. The germline V gene encodes CDR1 MDHEN and CDR2 SYDVKM. The length of the CDR3 is 15 residues. DNA for the CDR3: TGTGCCAGCAGTTTGCGGGGGGGCACCACAGATACGCAGTATTTT. Residues: CASSLRGGTTDTQYF. The full variable domain, in which reference TRBV28 and TRBJ2-3 provide the parts outside the CDR3, is DVKVTQSSRYLVKRTGEKVFLECVQDMDHENMFWYRQDPGLGLRLIYFSYDVKMKEKGDIPEGYSVSREKKERFSLILESASTNQTSMYLCASSLRGGTTDTQYFGPGTRLTVL.

This clone showed up just once. The chain has TRBV28 and TRBJ1-1; TRBD1 matches at 9 bases. The CDR3 runs to 14 residues. J gave up 1 base and V 6 bases, and 3 bases lay outside the gene matches. Per the germline V gene, CDR1 is MDHEN and CDR2 is SYDVKM. The CDR3 is CASRDRGENTEAFF. DNA of the CDR3: TGTGCCAGCAGGGACAGGGGCGAGAACACTGAAGCTTTCTTT.

This clone was counted a few times. The V call is TRBV19, the J call TRBJ1-5; 8 nucleotides line up with TRBD1. Germline CDR1 and CDR2: LNHDA and SQIVND (reference sequence). Germline trimming cut 5 bases from V and 2 bases from J; bases unmatched to any gene: 8. The CDR3 loop spans 16 amino acids. The CDR3 region is CASSQTGVRGNQPQHF. The CDR3 DNA follows: TGTGCCAGTAGTCAGACAGGGGTAAGGGGCAATCAGCCCCAGCATTTT. The full variable domain, its missing parts supplied by reference TRBV19 and TRBJ1-5, is DGGITQSPKYLFRKEGQNVTLSCEQNLNHDAMYWYRQDPGQGLRLIYYSQIVNDFQKGDIAEGYSVSREKKESFPLTVTSAQKNPTAFYLCASSQTGVRGNQPQHFGDGTRLSIL.

The rearrangement joins TRBV19 to TRBJ1-1, with 11 bases matching TRBD1. The trim removed 6 bases at V and 4 bases at J, leaving 4 bases unmatched. The CDR3 totals 14 residues. Germline CDR1 is LNHDA and CDR2 is SQIVND (reference sequence). CDR3 sequence reads: CASRLGQGGTEAFF. The CDR3 nucleotides read TGTGCCAGTAGATTGGGACAGGGGGGCACTGAAGCTTTCTTT. The variable domain in full, completed from reference TRBV19 and TRBJ1-1, reads DGGITQSPKYLFRKEGQNVTLSCEQNLNHDAMYWYRQDPGQGLRLIYYSQIVNDFQKGDIAEGYSVSREKKESFPLTVTSAQKNPTAFYLCASRLGQGGTEAFFGQGTRLTVV.

A few counts support this clone. DNA for the CDR3: TGTGCCAGCAGCAGGACTGGTTCCTACGAGCAGTACTTC. Amino acid sequence: CASSRTGSYEQYF. The genes are TRBV5-4 and TRBJ2-7; a weak D match, TRBD2 (5 bases). V lost 4 bases to trimming and J lost 1 base, with 9 bases between them. Germline loops: CDR1 SGHNT, CDR2 YYREEE (reference sequence). CDR3 size: 13 residues.

The V gene is TRBV27, the J gene TRBJ2-1; 10 bases are shared with TRBD1. This CDR3 region has 15 residues. Germline V gene lookup returns CDR1 MNHEY and CDR2 SMNVEV (reference sequence). V was pared by 6 bases and J by 8 bases, with 10 bases of the junction left unmatched. CDR3 in amino acids: CASRSPGQGLDEQFF. For the CDR3, the DNA is TGTGCCAGCAGAAGCCCGGGACAGGGGCTCGATGAGCAGTTCTTC.

In this sample, this clone turned up many times. V gene TRBV4-1 combines with J gene TRBJ1-4; D remains ambiguous. Germline V lookup: CDR1 MGHRA, CDR2 YSYEKL. The CDR3 is 17 residues long. V lost 1 base and J 0 bases, leaving 12 bases between the germline ends. The CDR3 here is CASSQGYRYATNEKLFF. The CDR3 nucleotides are TGCGCCAGCAGCCAAGGCTACAGATATGCAACTAATGAAAAACTGTTTTTT.